One sample yielded the 25 T cell receptor beta chains listed below, sequenced in a study of blood T cell repertoires in COVID-19. Assay used: immunoSEQ multiplex PCR; TCRdb lists only in-frame clones, some missing. The repertoire holds about 230,000 clones, with approximately 85% as singletons. Source material: peripheral blood. The receptors stem from a man aged 50-60 years with COVID-19, enrolled during active disease.

This chain joins TRBV6-4 and TRBJ1-1; D is unresolved. Germline CDR1 reads MRHNA; CDR2 reads SNTAGT. Trimming left V 4 bases short and J 1 base short, with 7 bases between. This CDR3 is 13 amino acids long. The CDR3 sequence: CASSAGKNTEAFF. The CDR3 DNA reads TGTGCCAGCAGTGCAGGAAAGAACACTGAAGCTTTCTTT.

The gene calls are TRBV7-3 and TRBJ2-3; D is perhaps TRBD1 (5 bases). CDR3 length equals 15 residues. Germline CDR1 reads SGHTA; CDR2 reads FQGTGA. Trimming removed 4 bases from V and 7 bases from J, with 18 bases in between. CDR3 bases: TGTGCCAGCAGCTCCACAGGAGTTAAGGGGAATACGCAGTATTTT. Its translation: CASSSTGVKGNTQYF.

This clone was counted a few times. The chain links TRBV7-9 to TRBJ1-3; D not certain. V gave up 4 bases and J gave up 0 bases, with 13 bases separating them. This CDR3 has 16 amino acids. CDR1 SEHNR and CDR2 FQNEAQ come from the germline V gene (reference sequence). CDR3: CASSYSPQPSGNTIYF. CDR3 in DNA: TGTGCCAGCAGCTATAGCCCGCAGCCCTCTGGAAACACCATATATTTT. Looking up the rest from reference TRBV7-9 and TRBJ1-3 gives the full variable domain: DTGVSQNPRHKITKRGQNVTFRCDPISEHNRLYWYRQTLGQGPEFLTYFQNEAQLEKSRLLSDRFSAERPKGSFSTLEIQRTEQGDSAMYLCASSYSPQPSGNTIYFGEGSWLTVV.

This clone was detected a few times. This chain links TRBV4-1 with TRBJ1-5; D may be TRBD1 (6 bases). CDR1 MGHRA and CDR2 YSYEKL come from the germline V gene. This CDR3 contains 15 residues. The V and J ends lost 0 bases and 4 bases respectively, with 10 bases between them. CDR3 in amino acids: CASSQDRGTNQPQHF. DNA of the CDR3: TGCGCCAGCAGCCAAGACAGGGGCACGAATCAGCCCCAGCATTTT.

The rearrangement uses TRBV28 and TRBJ2-2; D possibly corresponds to TRBD1 (5 bases). Germline-derived CDR1 and CDR2 are MDHEN and SYDVKM. CDR3 length equals 15 residues. V lost 9 bases, J lost 0 bases, and 14 bases lay in between. DNA of the CDR3: TGTGCCAGTGGGAAGACAGCTCCGAACACCGGGGAGCTGTTTTTT. It codes for CASGKTAPNTGELFF. The complete variable domain, with remaining parts taken from reference TRBV28 and TRBJ2-2, reads DVKVTQSSRYLVKRTGEKVFLECVQDMDHENMFWYRQDPGLGLRLIYFSYDVKMKEKGDIPEGYSVSREKKERFSLILESASTNQTSMYLCASGKTAPNTGELFFGEGSRLTVL.

The chain is built from TRBV7-3 and TRBJ2-1, with D tentatively TRBD2 (7 bases). Germline CDR1 is SGHTA and CDR2 is FQGTGA. The V end was cut by 1 base, the J end by 4 bases, with 14 bases between. This CDR3 spans 16 amino acids. This CDR3 reads CASSLRGGGRYNEQFF. In DNA form, the CDR3 reads TGTGCCAGCAGCTTAAGAGGCGGGGGCCGATACAATGAGCAGTTCTTC.

The chain carries TRBV3-1 (or the pseudogene TRBV3-2) and TRBJ1-4, with 8 bases identical to TRBD1. Germline CDR1 reads LGHDT; CDR2 reads YNNKEL (reference sequence). The CDR3 covers 15 residues. The trim removed 1 base at V and 4 bases at J, leaving 2 bases unmatched. The CDR3 loop reads CASSQGTGGNEKLFF. CDR3 bases: TGTGCCAGCAGCCAAGGCACAGGGGGTAATGAAAAACTGTTTTTT.

In this sample, this clone turned up once. The chain joins TRBV7-9 to TRBJ1-4; TRBD1 aligns across 7 bases. The CDR3 covers 14 residues. CDR1 SEHNR and CDR2 FQNEAQ come from the germline V gene (reference sequence). The J segment lost 4 bases and the V segment lost 6 bases, leaving 5 bases of the junction unmatched. The CDR3 region has the DNA TGTGCCAGCAGTCCCAGGGGGTTTAATGAAAAACTGTTTTTT. Translating it yields CASSPRGFNEKLFF.

This clone occurred once. The J gene is TRBJ2-7, the V gene TRBV27; 8 bases map to TRBD1. CDR3 length: 15 amino acids. The V gene end was trimmed by 0 bases and the J gene end by 4 bases; junction bases not matched to a gene: 5. Germline V gene lookup returns CDR1 MNHEY and CDR2 SMNVEV (reference sequence). The CDR3 DNA reads TGTGCCAGCAGTTTATCTTCCAGGGGGCGTTACGAGCAGTACTTC. Protein sequence: CASSLSSRGRYEQYF.

The chain has TRBV15 and TRBJ2-1; 7 nucleotides align to TRBD2. The CDR3 has 15 amino acids. V lost 1 base to trimming and J lost 6 bases; unmatched junction nucleotides: 6. From germline, CDR1 is LNHNV and CDR2 YYDKDF (reference sequence). The CDR3 loop is CATSRGGGTINEQFF. CDR3 nucleotides: TGTGCCACCAGCAGAGGGGGGGGGACCATCAATGAGCAGTTCTTC. Using reference TRBV15 and TRBJ2-1 for the parts outside the CDR3, the full variable domain is DAMVIQNPRYQVTQFGKPVTLSCSQTLNHNVMYWYQQKSSQAPKLLFHYYDKDFNNEADTPDNFQSRRPNTSFCFLDIRSPGLGDTAMYLCATSRGGGTINEQFFGPGTRLTVL.

The CDR3 region is CSGTGTGEQYF. In nucleotides, the CDR3 is TGCAGCGGGACAGGGACGGGCGAGCAGTACTTC. This chain links TRBV29-1 with TRBJ2-7; TRBD1 agrees at 8 bases. The ends lost 7 bases at V and 6 bases at J; junction bases unmatched: 5. Germline lookup yields CDR1 SQVTM and CDR2 ANQGSEA. The CDR3 is made up of 11 amino acids.

V gene TRBV11-3 combines with J gene TRBJ1-5, with no clear D. Per the germline V gene, CDR1 is SGHNT and CDR2 is YENEEA. CDR3 size: 17 residues. Trimming cost V 4 bases and J 4 bases, with 20 bases left between them. CDR3 loop: CASSCEEHRGKNQPQHF. Written as DNA, the CDR3 is TGTGCCAGCAGCTGTGAGGAACACCGGGGAAAAAATCAGCCCCAGCATTTT. Supplemented by reference TRBV11-3 and TRBJ1-5, the full variable domain reads EAGVVQSPRYKIIEKKQPVAFWCNPISGHNTLYWYLQNLGQGPELLIRYENEEAVDDSQLPKDRFSAERLKGVDSTLKIQPAELGDSAVYLCASSCEEHRGKNQPQHFGDGTRLSIL.

This clone was seen once. V and J are TRBV5-1 and TRBJ2-5; 7 bases agree with TRBD2. This CDR3 is built from 15 residues. V lost 3 bases and J lost 2; bases outside the gene matches: 7. Germline-derived CDR1 and CDR2 are SGHRS and YFSETQ. The CDR3 loop reads CASSSYPGLQETQYF. The CDR3 nucleotides read TGCGCCAGCAGCTCGTACCCGGGACTACAAGAGACCCAGTACTTC.

J is TRBJ2-1 and V is TRBV7-3; 8 bases agree with TRBD1. The CDR3 has 13 residues. The V gene's germline CDR1 is SGHTA and CDR2 FQGTGA. With V trimmed by 3 bases and J by 8 bases, 3 bases remained unmatched. CDR3 in DNA: TGTGCCAGCAGCTTCCAGGGGGCCCATGAGCAGTTCTTC. Protein product: CASSFQGAHEQFF.

V is TRBV6-5 and J is TRBJ1-2; possible D gene TRBD1, 6 bases. Germline V CDR1 and CDR2: MNHEY, SVGAGI. This CDR3 comprises 13 residues. Trimming shortened V by 2 bases and J by 7 bases, and 11 bases separated the two germline ends. The CDR3 here is CASSYQGSGGYTF. The CDR3 DNA follows: TGTGCCAGCAGTTACCAGGGGAGCGGTGGCTACACCTTC.

This chain joins TRBV30 and TRBJ1-5; tentatively, D is TRBD1 (5 bases). This CDR3 contains 14 residues. Germline V gene data show CDR1 as GTSNPN and CDR2 as SVGIG (reference sequence). V was shortened by 0 bases and J by 2 bases, with 8 bases between the two germline ends. CDR3 residues: CAWSVSGGNQPQHF. The CDR3 DNA reads TGTGCCTGGAGTGTCTCGGGGGGCAATCAGCCCCAGCATTTT. Complete variable domain (other parts from reference TRBV30 and TRBJ1-5): SQTIHQWPATLVQPVGSPLSLECTVEGTSNPNLYWYRQAAGRGLQLLFYSVGIGQISSEVPQNLSASRPQDRQFILSSKKLLLSDSGFYLCAWSVSGGNQPQHFGDGTRLSIL.

The gene calls are TRBV9 and TRBJ1-1; TRBD1 is a possible D gene (5 bases). Per the germline V gene, CDR1 is SGDLS and CDR2 is YYNGEE. This CDR3 has 15 amino acids. V lost 0 bases and J 2 bases, leaving 11 bases between the germline ends. The CDR3 loop reads CASSVAGGANTEAFF. The CDR3 coding sequence is TGTGCCAGCAGCGTAGCGGGAGGGGCCAACACTGAAGCTTTCTTT.

This clone was counted between two and nine times. The chain recombines TRBV19 with TRBJ2-5, with 7 nucleotides matching TRBD2. From germline, CDR1 is LNHDA and CDR2 SQIVND (reference sequence). The V segment lost 4 bases and the J segment 6 bases; nucleotides outside the gene matches: 14. CDR3 length equals 16 residues. CDR3 in DNA: TGTGCCAGTAGTACCCCCCTCGGGGGGTCGGCCCAGACCCAGTACTTC. This codes for CASSTPLGGSAQTQYF.

The rearrangement joins TRBV10-1 to TRBJ1-2; 7 nucleotides line up with TRBD1. This CDR3 spans 14 amino acids. Germline V gives CDR1 WNHNN, CDR2 SYGVQD (reference sequence). Unmatched junction bases numbered 4, after V lost 3 bases and J lost 3 bases. The CDR3, as DNA: TGCGCCAGCAGTGAACCAGGACAGGACTATGGCTACACCTTC. Its translation: CASSEPGQDYGYTF.

The chain recombines TRBV6-2 or TRBV6-3 with TRBJ2-5; the match to TRBD2 covers 9 bases. J lost 5 bases, V lost 0 bases, and 13 bases had no gene match. Germline V gene data show CDR1 as MNHEY and CDR2 as SVGEGT. The CDR3 runs 18 residues. The DNA for the CDR3 is TGTGCCAGCAGTTACTCAGGGCTAGCGGGGCCCCTCGGGGAGACCCAGTACTTC. It translates to CASSYSGLAGPLGETQYF.

V and J are TRBV4-2 and TRBJ2-5; tentatively, D is TRBD2 (7 bases). The germline CDR1 and CDR2 sequences are LGHNA and YNFKEQ. The CDR3 has 16 residues. The ends were cut back, 0 bases at V and 4 bases at J, with 15 bases in the middle. CDR3 nucleotide sequence: TGTGCCAGCAGCCAAGAGCTGGGGGGGCGAAGAGAGACCCAGTACTTC. Translation: CASSQELGGRRETQYF.

The chain links TRBV19 to TRBJ1-5; perhaps TRBD1 as D (5 bases). Trimming pared 4 bases from V and 5 bases from J, leaving 15 bases between. This CDR3 comprises 15 residues. Germline assignment: CDR1 LNHDA and CDR2 SQIVND (reference sequence). The CDR3 reads CASSNRHGGYQPQHF. The CDR3 coding sequence is TGTGCCAGTAGTAATAGGCATGGGGGGTATCAGCCCCAGCATTTT.

V usage is TRBV5-1 and J usage is TRBJ2-3; TRBD2 matches 9 bases. Germline V gene lookup returns CDR1 SGHRS and CDR2 YFSETQ. This CDR3 contains 15 residues. Unmatched junction bases numbered 6, after V lost 6 bases and J lost 1 base. The CDR3 bases are TGCGCCAGCAACCCGGGACTAGCCGGCACAGATACGCAGTATTTT. It codes for CASNPGLAGTDTQYF.

The sample holds a few counts of this clone. The chain joins TRBV27 to TRBJ1-1; possible D gene TRBD1, 5 bases. The V gene lost 4 bases and the J gene lost 4 bases, with 10 bases spanning the gap. This CDR3 region has 13 residues. The germline CDR1 and CDR2 sequences are MNHEY and SMNVEV (reference sequence). CDR3 DNA sequence: TGTGCCAGCAGTTGGGGGACTTCCACTGAAGCTTTCTTT. This encodes CASSWGTSTEAFF.

The chain links TRBV5-1 to TRBJ2-7, with D possibly TRBD2 on 6 matching bases. The germline gives CDR1 SGHRS, CDR2 YFSETQ. Trimming left V 0 bases short and J 4 bases short, with 11 bases between. There are 14 residues in the CDR3. The CDR3 loop is CASSLGSGRYEQYF. For the CDR3, the DNA is TGCGCCAGCAGCTTGGGGAGCGGGCGATACGAGCAGTACTTC.